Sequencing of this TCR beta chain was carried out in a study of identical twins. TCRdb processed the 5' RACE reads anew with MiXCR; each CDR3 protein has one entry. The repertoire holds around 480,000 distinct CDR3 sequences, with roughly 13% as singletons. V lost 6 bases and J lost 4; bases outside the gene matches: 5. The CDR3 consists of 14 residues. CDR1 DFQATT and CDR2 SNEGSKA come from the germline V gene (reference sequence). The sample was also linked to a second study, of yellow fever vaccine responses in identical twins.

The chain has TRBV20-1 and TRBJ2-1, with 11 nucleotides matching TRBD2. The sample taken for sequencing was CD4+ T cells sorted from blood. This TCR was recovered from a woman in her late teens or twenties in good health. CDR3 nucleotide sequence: TGCAGTGCCAAAAGGACTAGCGGGTACAATGAGCAGTTCTTC. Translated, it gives CSAKRTSGYNEQFF.